These T cell receptor beta chains were read from a single sample in a study of blood T cells in healthy people across ages. TCRdb re-derived calls from the 5' RACE reads in MiXCR, one entry per CDR3 protein. The sample has roughly 1.5 million distinct CDR3 sequences; under 55% are singletons. Material for sequencing was blood. The receptors were gathered from a woman under 30 in good health. The CDR3 runs from the conserved cysteine through the conserved F or W. The D gene is left open where the match is weak. Size is stated for part of the rows, as once, few or many counts, or as a class when the clone is expanded.

>.|TRBV18|few|TRBJ1-1
CASSPLMLATGNTEAFF
TGTGCCAGCTCACCACTTATGTTAGCGACGGGGAACACTGAAGCTTTCTTT
>.|TRBV6-6|.|TRBJ1-5
CASRSPFRNLNQPQHF
TGTGCCAGCAGGTCACCTTTTCGGAATCTCAATCAGCCCCAGCATTTT
>.|TRBV4-3|.|TRBJ2-1
CASSPWTRQDINEQFF
TGCGCCAGCAGCCCCTGGACCCGTCAGGACATCAATGAGCAGTTCTTC
>TRBD2|TRBV5-1|few|TRBJ2-7
CASTEQTSGSGEQYF
TGCGCCAGCACCGAACAGACTAGCGGGAGTGGCGAGCAGTACTTC
>.|TRBV3-1|.|TRBJ2-7
CASSHQLGEQYF
TGTGCCAGCAGCCACCAGCTGGGCGAGCAGTACTTC
>TRBD1|TRBV7-9|.|TRBJ1-4
CASSSWDRGVAEKLFF
TGTGCCAGCAGCTCGTGGGACAGGGGAGTTGCTGAAAAACTGTTTTTT
>.|TRBV7-9|few|TRBJ1-1
CASSLGRTDTEAFF
TGTGCCAGCAGCTTGGGGAGAACGGACACTGAAGCTTTCTTT
>TRBD1|TRBV15|.|TRBJ2-7
CATSRKQGADEQYF
TGTGCCACCAGCAGAAAGCAGGGGGCGGACGAGCAGTACTTC
>.|TRBV20-1|.|TRBJ2-5
CSARRRETQYF
TGCAGTGCTAGGAGAAGGGAGACCCAGTACTTC
>.|TRBV29-1|.|TRBJ1-2
CSVDQGYGYTF
TGCAGCGTTGATCAGGGCTATGGCTACACCTTC
>TRBD2|TRBV12-3/TRBV12-4|.|TRBJ2-7
CASSPVAGGYEQYF
TGTGCCAGCAGCCCTGTAGCGGGGGGCTACGAGCAGTACTTC
>.|TRBV4-3|.|TRBJ2-1
CAGSQDRGPYNEQFF
TGCGCCGGCAGCCAAGATCGGGGACCCTACAATGAGCAGTTCTTC
>.|TRBV27|few|TRBJ2-7
CASSSREGPYEQYF
TGTGCCAGCAGTTCCCGAGAGGGCCCCTACGAGCAGTACTTC
>.|TRBV12-3/TRBV12-4|.|TRBJ2-7
CASSLGGIHYEQYF
TGTGCCAGCAGTTTAGGAGGGATCCACTACGAGCAGTACTTC
>.|TRBV7-8|.|TRBJ2-3
CASSRGDIPGWSTDTQYF
TGTGCCAGCAGTCGCGGAGATATACCAGGGTGGAGCACAGATACGCAGTATTTT
>.|TRBV5-1|.|TRBJ2-1
CASSSLDILSSYNEQFF
TGCGCCAGCAGCTCCCTGGATATACTAAGCTCCTACAATGAGCAGTTCTTC